This T cell receptor beta chain was obtained from a study of blood T cell repertoires in COVID-19. Study at large: The United States, Italy and Spain provided the acute and convalescent COVID-19 samples. PBMCs, B-cell-depleted T cells, or T cells provided the cDNA or gDNA that made up the material.

Authors' processing steps: Amplification from reference gene primers served as the basis for estimated nucleated cell counts. The protocol was immunoSEQ multiplex PCR, while the TCRdb copy is restricted to in-frame clones and leaves out a portion. Clone size and V and J calls were adopted from that table, with D and trimming inferred from the DNA. The sample holds around 260,000 clones, about 86% seen once. V shed 5 bases and J 2 bases; nucleotides not matched to a gene: 10. The CDR3 totals 16 residues. The germline gives CDR1 SGHVS, CDR2 FQNEAQ. This sequence was found in a man aged 25 to 40 with active or convalescent COVID-19. Material for sequencing was peripheral blood. The rearrangement links TRBV7-8 to TRBJ2-5; 8 positions match TRBD2. The CDR3 nucleotides read TGTGCCAGCAGCCCTACCCGCGGGGGGCTACAAGAGACCCAGTACTTC. This codes for CASSPTRGGLQETQYF.